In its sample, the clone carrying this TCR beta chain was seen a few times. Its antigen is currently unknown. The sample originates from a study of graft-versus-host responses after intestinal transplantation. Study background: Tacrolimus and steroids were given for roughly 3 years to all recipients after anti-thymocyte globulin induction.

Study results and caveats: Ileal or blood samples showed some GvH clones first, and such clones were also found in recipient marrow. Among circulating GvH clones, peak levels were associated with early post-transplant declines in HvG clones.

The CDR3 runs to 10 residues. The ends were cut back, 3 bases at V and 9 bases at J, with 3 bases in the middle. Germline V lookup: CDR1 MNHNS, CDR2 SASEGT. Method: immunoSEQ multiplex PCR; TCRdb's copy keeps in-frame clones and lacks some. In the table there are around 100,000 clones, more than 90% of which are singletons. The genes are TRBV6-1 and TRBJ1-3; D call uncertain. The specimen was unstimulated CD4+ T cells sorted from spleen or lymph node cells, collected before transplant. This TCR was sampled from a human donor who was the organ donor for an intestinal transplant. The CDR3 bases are TGTGCCAGCAGTGAGCGCACCATATATTTT. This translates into CASSERTIYF.